This T cell receptor beta chain was captured by sequencing in a study of PD-L1 blockade in urothelial cancer. Using immunoSEQ multiplex PCR, the repertoire was profiled, and TCRdb retains in-frame clones only, with some absent. Seen here are approximately 100,000 clones, roughly nine tenths observed once, and the top ten hold 0.92%. Study findings and constraints: Durable-benefit patients had greater expansion of tumor-associated blood clones at 3 weeks.

To note about this clone: No antigen is known for it.

Germline CDR1 MNHEY, CDR2 SMNVEV (reference sequence). The CDR3 totals 16 residues. V was pared by 5 bases and J by 7 bases, with 24 bases between. The receptor comes from a woman older than 75 with urothelial cancer. The chain uses TRBV27 and TRBJ2-7, with a weak D call TRBD1 (6 bases). The sequenced sample was PBMCs, obtained around atezolizumab (anti-PD-L1) treatment. The CDR3 loop is CASSPPGLGGIREQYF. The CDR3 region has the DNA TGTGCCAGCAGTCCCCCCGGTCTAGGGGGTATAAGAGAGCAGTACTTC.